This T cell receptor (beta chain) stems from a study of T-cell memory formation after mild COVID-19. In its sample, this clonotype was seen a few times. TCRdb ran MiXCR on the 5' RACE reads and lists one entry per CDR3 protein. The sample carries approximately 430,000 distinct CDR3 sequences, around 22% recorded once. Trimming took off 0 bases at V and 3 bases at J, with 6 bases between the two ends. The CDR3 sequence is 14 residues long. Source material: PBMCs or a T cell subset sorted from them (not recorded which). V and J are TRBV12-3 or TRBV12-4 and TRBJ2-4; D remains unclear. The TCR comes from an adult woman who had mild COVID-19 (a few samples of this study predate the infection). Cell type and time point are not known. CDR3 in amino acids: CASSLASYKNIQYF. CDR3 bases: TGTGCCAGCAGTTTAGCCAGCTACAAAAACATTCAGTACTTC.